These 10 T cell receptor beta chains were sequenced from one sample in a study of T cell clonotyping in hematopoietic cell transplantation. Clones were read by immunoSEQ multiplex PCR, and TCRdb kept only the in-frame ones, dropping some. The sample shows 8,000 or so clones, about 66% of them seen only once. The source was peripheral blood mononuclear cells, collected 100 days after allogeneic stem cell transplant. These receptors originate from a male patient aged 60 to 75 who had an allogeneic stem cell transplant from an unrelated donor, so the T cells may come from the graft donor. Some clones in this sample may be carry-over from other donors' samples.

V and J are TRBV29-1 and TRBJ1-2, with 8 positions matching TRBD1. Germline CDR1 and CDR2: SQVTM and ANQGSEA. Unmatched junction bases numbered 9, after V lost 3 bases and J lost 6 bases. This CDR3 is built from 14 residues. The CDR3 nucleotides read TGCAGCGTTGACTTGACAGGGGTTCTGGATGGCTACACCTTC. Translated: CSVDLTGVLDGYTF.

The rearrangement uses TRBV5-1 and TRBJ2-7, with D perhaps matching TRBD1 (5 bases). Germline values: CDR1 SGHRS, CDR2 YFSETQ. Trimming stripped 0 bases from V and 1 base from J, with 14 bases between. The CDR3 is 16 residues long. CDR3 bases: TGCGCCAGCAGCTTGGAACACCCAGACAGTTCCTACGAGCAGTACTTC. Translating it yields CASSLEHPDSSYEQYF.

This clone was recorded a few times. The V and J genes are TRBV4-2 and TRBJ2-2, with D possibly TRBD1 on 7 matching bases. V was shortened by 4 bases and J by 3 bases, with 15 bases between the two germline ends. The CDR3 sequence is 16 residues long. CDR1 and CDR2 from the germline V gene are LGHNA and YNFKEQ. CDR3 protein: CASSPYGRGDTGELFF. CDR3 DNA: TGTGCCAGCAGCCCATATGGCAGGGGGGACACCGGGGAGCTGTTTTTT.

The chain couples TRBV5-1 to TRBJ2-7, with TRBD1 matching 8 bases. Germline loops: CDR1 SGHRS, CDR2 YFSETQ. V shed 4 bases and J 7 bases; nucleotides not matched to a gene: 7. The CDR3 is 13 residues long. DNA for the CDR3: TGCGCCAGCAGCCTGGACAGGGCGAGGGAGCAGTACTTC. Residues: CASSLDRAREQYF.

This clone is large. This chain links TRBV2 with TRBJ2-2; possibly TRBD1 for D (6 bases). The V and J ends lost 5 bases and 6 bases respectively, with 13 bases between them. CDR1 SNHLY and CDR2 FYNNEI come from the germline V gene. The CDR3 extends over 14 amino acids. CDR3 sequence (DNA): TGTGCCAGCAGTCCGCTAACAGGGCCCGGGGAGCTGTTTTTT. Residues: CASSPLTGPGELFF.

Concerning this clone itself: The sample has other DNA sequences that encode this CDR3 too. The J gene is TRBJ1-1, the V gene TRBV5-4; unclear D gene. The CDR3 loop spans 11 amino acids. The ends were cut back, 4 bases at V and 2 bases at J, with 3 bases in the middle. Germline V gene lookup returns CDR1 SGHNT and CDR2 YYREEE (reference sequence). DNA of the CDR3: TGTGCCAGCAGCCTCAACACTGAAGCTTTCTTT. Translation gives CASSLNTEAFF. Full variable domain (remainder filled in from reference TRBV5-4 and TRBJ1-1): ETGVTQSPTHLIKTRGQQVTLRCSSQSGHNTVSWYQQALGQGPQFIFQYYREEENGRGNFPPRFSGLQFPNYSSELNVNALELDDSALYLCASSLNTEAFFGQGTRLTVV.

The V gene is TRBV6-6, the J gene TRBJ2-3; D gene uncertain. The CDR3 is made up of 14 amino acids. V was trimmed by 0 bases and J by 2 bases, leaving 6 bases between them. Germline V gives CDR1 MNHNY, CDR2 SVGAGI (reference sequence). The CDR3 nucleotides read TGTGCCAGCAGTTACTCACCAGCCACAGATACGCAGTATTTT. Translated: CASSYSPATDTQYF.

This clone has more than one count but fewer than ten. This chain joins TRBV19 and TRBJ1-5; TRBD1 matches 11 bases. V dropped 7 bases and J dropped 6; count of bases not matched to a gene: 11. The CDR3 sequence is 16 residues long. In germline, CDR1 is LNHDA, CDR2 SQIVND (reference sequence). The CDR3 here is CASTGRTGTGGQPQHF. The CDR3 bases are TGTGCCAGTACGGGCAGAACCGGGACAGGGGGTCAGCCCCAGCATTTT. Using reference TRBV19 and TRBJ1-5 for the parts outside the CDR3, the full variable domain is DGGITQSPKYLFRKEGQNVTLSCEQNLNHDAMYWYRQDPGQGLRLIYYSQIVNDFQKGDIAEGYSVSREKKESFPLTVTSAQKNPTAFYLCASTGRTGTGGQPQHFGDGTRLSIL.

The chain couples TRBV18 to TRBJ2-2; D is ambiguous. From germline, CDR1 is KGHSH and CDR2 LQKENI. The CDR3 consists of 12 residues. Trimming removed 3 bases at V and 4 bases at J, with 3 bases between. The CDR3 is CASSPITGELFF. DNA for the CDR3: TGTGCCAGCTCACCGATCACCGGGGAGCTGTTTTTT. Combining the CDR3 with reference TRBV18 and TRBJ2-2 gives the whole variable domain NAGVMQNPRHLVRRRGQEARLRCSPMKGHSHVYWYRQLPEEGLKFMVYLQKENIIDESGMPKERFSAEFPKEGPSILRIQQVVRGDSAAYFCASSPITGELFFGEGSRLTVL.

The V call is TRBV6-5, the J call TRBJ2-7; TRBD1 aligns across 9 bases. This CDR3 is built from 15 residues. V lost 4 bases, J lost 3 bases, and 7 bases stayed unmatched. Germline CDR1 reads MNHEY; CDR2 reads SVGAGI. CDR3 nucleotides: TGTGCCAGCAGTTCGCCGGGACAGGGATTCTACGAGCAGTACTTC. As protein: CASSSPGQGFYEQYF.